Sequencing of this T cell receptor beta chain was carried out in a study of PD-1 blockade in mismatch repair-deficient tumors. Whole-study context: Patients had approximately 13 mismatch repair-deficient cancer types, all previously treated and progressing.

Sequencing used immunoSEQ multiplex PCR; TCRdb keeps in-frame clones, though not all of them. The sample holds about 35,000 clones; approximately 80% are singletons and the top ten take around 3.4%. Study-wide results and limits: After pembrolizumab, tumor-resident clones rose rapidly, then generally contracted before radiologic responses.

A note on this clone: What it binds is unknown.

The CDR3 covers 15 residues. V gave up 6 bases and J gave up 0 bases; unmatched junction bases: 3. The germline V gene has CDR1 ENHRY and CDR2 SYGVKD. The rearrangement links TRBV10-3 to TRBJ1-5; 9 nucleotides align to TRBD1. The sequence was collected from an adult with mismatch repair-deficient cancer. This specimen consisted of PBMCs, obtained around 6 weeks after starting pembrolizumab. CDR3 sequence reads: CAISRTGDSNQPQHF. CDR3 nucleotide sequence: TGTGCCATCAGCCGGACAGGGGATAGCAATCAGCCCCAGCATTTT.